This T cell receptor beta chain comes out of a study of a mutant IDH1 vaccine in newly diagnosed glioma. As regards this clone: Its specificity is not known.

Noted time point: baseline, week 1 (first vaccination visit). The treatment denotes: pre-vaccination baseline after standard-of-care therapy. CDR1 and CDR2 (germline): SGHDN, FVKESK. The CDR3 length is 17 residues. With 3 bases clipped from V and 4 bases from J, the junction kept 15 bases outside the gene matches. Overall study results and limits: Vaccine-induced immune responses occurred in 93.3% of patients. Pseudoprogression apparently lacked any relation to changes in top peripheral T cell clonotypes.

Data came from immunoSEQ multiplex PCR; TCRdb stores just in-frame clones and leaves some out. The data show about 96,000 clones, around 80% seen once. The source is a man between 35 and 55 years old with glioma. Sample: PBMCs, taken from a glioma patient treated with radiotherapy, temozolomide or both. This chain uses TRBV14 with TRBJ2-7; 7 nucleotides align to TRBD2. CDR3 in amino acids: CASSQSPAGVLAYEQYF. CDR3 bases: TGTGCCAGCAGCCAGAGCCCTGCGGGAGTGCTCGCTTACGAGCAGTACTTC.